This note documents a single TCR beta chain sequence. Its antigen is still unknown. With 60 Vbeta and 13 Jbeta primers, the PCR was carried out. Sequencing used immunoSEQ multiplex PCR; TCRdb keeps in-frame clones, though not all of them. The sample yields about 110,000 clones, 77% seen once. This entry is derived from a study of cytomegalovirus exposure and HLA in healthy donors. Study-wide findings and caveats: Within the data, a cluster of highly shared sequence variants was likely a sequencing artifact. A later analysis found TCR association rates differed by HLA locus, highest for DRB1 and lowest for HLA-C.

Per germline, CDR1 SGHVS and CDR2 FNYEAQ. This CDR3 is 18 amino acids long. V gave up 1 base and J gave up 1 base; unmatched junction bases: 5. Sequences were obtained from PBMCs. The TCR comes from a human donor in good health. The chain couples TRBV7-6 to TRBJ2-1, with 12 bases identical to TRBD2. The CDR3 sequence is CASSLGLAGGPSYNEQFF. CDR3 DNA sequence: TGTGCCAGCAGCTTAGGTCTAGCGGGAGGGCCTTCCTACAATGAGCAGTTCTTC. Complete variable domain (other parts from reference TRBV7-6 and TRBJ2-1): GAGVSQSPRYKVTKRGQDVALRCDPISGHVSLYWYRQALGQGPEFLTYFNYEAQQDKSGLPNDRFSAERPEGSISTLTIQRTEQRDSAMYRCASSLGLAGGPSYNEQFFGPGTRLTVL.